The entry below gives a single TCR beta chain sequence along with its context. What antigen it recognizes has not been identified. Base qualities are missing; no much larger clone stands one base away. The source of the sample is a study of graft-versus-host responses after intestinal transplantation listed by TCRdb under 2021. In the study overall: The transplants that recipients received were multivisceral, liver-intestinal, or isolated intestinal. A peak of at least 4% donor T cells among recipient peripheral blood mononuclear cells was the definition used for donor T cell macrochimerism. After intestinal transplantation, graft-versus-host and host-versus-graft alloreactive T cell clones were followed in the graft, circulation and bone marrow using bulk TCR-beta CDR3 sequencing. A cohort of about 26 intestinal transplant recipients, including one retransplant, was enrolled, and a few patients lacking pretransplant specimens were excluded. Every recipient was given anti-thymocyte globulin induction, followed by around three years of maintenance tacrolimus and steroids. Alloreactive clones were identified by sequencing pre-transplant mixed lymphocyte reaction products and comparing them with unstimulated pre-transplant donor and recipient T cells. Instead of going to the commercial service, samples from a few later patients were sequenced in-house on an Illumina MiSeq and processed with MiXCR. Study-level results and caveats: The conclusions were limited by the relatively low number and heterogeneity of the intestinal transplant patients. GvH clones were detected in recipient bone marrow, and some appeared earlier in ileal mucosa or blood, consistent with an intestinal mucosal origin. High GvH to HvG T cell clonal ratios were observed in the allografts of patients with donor T cell macrochimerism. Early after transplant, peak levels of circulating GvH clones were found to be associated with declines in HvG clones.

Libraries were prepared through the immunoSEQ multiplex PCR assay. High-throughput TCR-beta CDR3 sequencing of genomic DNA from most patients was performed by Adaptive Biotechnologies. The original pipeline was this. Adaptive's ImmunoSEQ software was the source of the TCR sequencing data for approximately 18 patients, while a few other patients were processed with MiXCR and VDJtools. CDR3 nucleotide sequences shared between donor and recipient were removed because the origin of such sequences could not be assigned. Alloreactive clones required at least 2-fold expansion over unstimulated cells and minimum CFSE-low frequency of 0.002% (template counts) or 0.001% (read counts). Mappable clones were those detected in sequenced pre-transplant spleen, lymph node, or MLR CFSE-low populations of the donor or recipient. The cumulative frequency of alloreactive clones was calculated as a percentage of all sequences, weighted by copy number. Here the immuneACCESS table is served through TCRdb, limited to in-frame sequences with V and J called. Missing clones are a known gap in these copies; in checked studies unresolved V genes cover under half, and the rest lacks a known reason. Clonal size and the V and J genes are those of that table, whereas D and trimming came from the DNA. This sample holds about 54,000 clones; more than 80% were observed only once. Together, the top ten hold over 4.5% of the sample.

CDR1 SNHLY and CDR2 FYNNEI are derived from the germline V gene. V drops 4 bases and J drops 4 bases, leaving 8 bases in between. The CDR3 runs 12 residues from the cysteine to the phenylalanine. The kept DNA is CDR3 alone, 36 bases in frame from the first base. Blood samples were collected up to 4 times in the first month after transplant and then at least monthly when available. The chain is encoded by TRBV2 joined to TRBJ2-7; the D gene assignment is ambiguous. The specimen comprised PBMCs, sampled 650 to 670 days after intestinal transplant. The sequence derives from a human patient who received an intestinal transplant, so some T cells may come from the graft donor. DNA sequence: TGTGCCAGCAGTGCGGTCGCATACGAGCAGTACTTC. It is translated as CASSAVAYEQYF.